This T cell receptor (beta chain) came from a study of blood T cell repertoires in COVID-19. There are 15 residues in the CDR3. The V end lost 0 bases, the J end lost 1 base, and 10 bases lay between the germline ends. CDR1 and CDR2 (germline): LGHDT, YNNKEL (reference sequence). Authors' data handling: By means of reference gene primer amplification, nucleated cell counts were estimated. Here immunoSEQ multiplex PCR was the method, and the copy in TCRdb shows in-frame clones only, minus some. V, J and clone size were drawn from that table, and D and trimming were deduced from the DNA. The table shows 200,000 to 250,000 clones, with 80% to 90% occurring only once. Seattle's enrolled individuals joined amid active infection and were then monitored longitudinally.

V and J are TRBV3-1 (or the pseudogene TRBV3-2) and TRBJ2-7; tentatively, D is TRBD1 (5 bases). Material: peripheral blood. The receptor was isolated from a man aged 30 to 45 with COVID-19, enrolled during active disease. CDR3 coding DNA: TGTGCCAGCAGCCAAGATCGTAAGGGGTCCTACGAGCAGTACTTC. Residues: CASSQDRKGSYEQYF.